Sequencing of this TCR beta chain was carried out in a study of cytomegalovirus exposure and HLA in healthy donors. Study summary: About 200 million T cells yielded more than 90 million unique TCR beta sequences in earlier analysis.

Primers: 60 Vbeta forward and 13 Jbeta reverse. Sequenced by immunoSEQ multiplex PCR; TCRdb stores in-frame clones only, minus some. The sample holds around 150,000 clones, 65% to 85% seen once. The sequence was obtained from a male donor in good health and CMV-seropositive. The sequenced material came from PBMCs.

CDR3 nucleotide sequence: TGTGCCAGCAGTTACTTAGGGGAGGATGGCTACACCTTC. This gives the protein CASSYLGEDGYTF. This sequence joins TRBV6-5 and TRBJ1-2; weak D call: TRBD1 (5 bases). In germline, CDR1 is MNHEY, CDR2 SVGAGI. CDR3 length: 13 amino acids. V was pared by 1 base and J by 6 bases, with 9 bases between.